This TCR beta chain emerged from a study of T cells in Graves' hyperthyroidism and ophthalmopathy. This clonotype was recorded at least ten times. Its matching antigen is unknown. TCR beta CDR3 region amplification was performed from RNA transcripts. First-round RT-PCR of the TCR CDR3 relied on the HTBI primer set. TCRdb independently ran MiXCR on the multiplex PCR reads; one entry per CDR3 protein. Of some 600,000 distinct CDR3 sequences detected, roughly 13% appear once; the ten largest clones hold roughly 5.5%. V shed 3 bases and J shed 3 bases, with 9 bases lying between them. CDR3 length equals 14 residues. Per germline, CDR1 SNHLY and CDR2 FYNNEI. Diagnosis relied on clinical symptoms, serum thyroxine and TRAb, thyroid ultrasound and orbital computed tomography. Study results and limitations: Clonotypes that were expanded in thyroid above 0.001 mostly appeared in blood too.

The chain has TRBV2 and TRBJ1-5; D might be TRBD1 (5 bases). Sequenced: blood. This sequence originates from a woman aged 25 to 39 with Graves' hyperthyroidism that later progressed to Graves' ophthalmopathy. CDR3 coding DNA: TGTGCCAGCAGTGACAGGGCGGTCAATCAGCCCCAGCATTTT. Translation gives CASSDRAVNQPQHF. The entire variable domain, with the rest obtained from reference TRBV2 and TRBJ1-5, is as follows: EPEVTQTPSHQVTQMGQEVILRCVPISNHLYFYWYRQILGQKVEFLVSFYNNEISEKSEIFDDQFSVERPDGSNFTLKIRSTKLEDSAMYFCASSDRAVNQPQHFGDGTRLSIL.